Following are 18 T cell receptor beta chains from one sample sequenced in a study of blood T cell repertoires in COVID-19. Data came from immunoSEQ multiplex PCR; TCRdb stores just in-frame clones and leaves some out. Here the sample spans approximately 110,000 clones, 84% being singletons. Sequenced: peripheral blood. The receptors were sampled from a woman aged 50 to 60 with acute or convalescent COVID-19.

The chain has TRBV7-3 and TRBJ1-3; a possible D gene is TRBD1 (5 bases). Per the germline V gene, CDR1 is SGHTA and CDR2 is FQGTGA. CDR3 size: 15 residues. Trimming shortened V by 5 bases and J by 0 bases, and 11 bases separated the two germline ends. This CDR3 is CASSSGGSSGNTIYF. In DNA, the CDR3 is TGTGCCAGCAGCAGCGGGGGGTCCTCTGGAAACACCATATATTTT. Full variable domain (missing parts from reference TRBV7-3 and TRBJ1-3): GAGVSQTPSNKVTEKGKYVELRCDPISGHTALYWYRQSLGQGPEFLIYFQGTGAADDSGLPNDRFFAVRPEGSVSTLKIQRTERGDSAVYLCASSSGGSSGNTIYFGEGSWLTVV.

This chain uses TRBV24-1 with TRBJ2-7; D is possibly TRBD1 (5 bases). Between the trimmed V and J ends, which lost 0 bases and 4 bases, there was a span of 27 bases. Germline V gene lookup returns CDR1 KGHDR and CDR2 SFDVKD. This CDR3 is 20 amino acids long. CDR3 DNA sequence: TGTGCCACCAGTGATTTGACAGGTCCCAAGGCCCCCAGCTCATCATACGAGCAGTACTTC. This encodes CATSDLTGPKAPSSSYEQYF.

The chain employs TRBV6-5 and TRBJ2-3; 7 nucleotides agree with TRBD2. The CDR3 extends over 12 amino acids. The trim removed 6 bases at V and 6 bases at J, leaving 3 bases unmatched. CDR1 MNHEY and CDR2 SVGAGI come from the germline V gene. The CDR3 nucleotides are TGTGCCAGCAGGGGGGGGTTCGATACGCAGTATTTT. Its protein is CASRGGFDTQYF.

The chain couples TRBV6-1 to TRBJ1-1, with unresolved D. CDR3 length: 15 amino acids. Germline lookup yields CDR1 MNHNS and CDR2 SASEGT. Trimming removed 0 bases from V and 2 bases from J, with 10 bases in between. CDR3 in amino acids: CASSEARAANTEAFF. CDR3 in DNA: TGTGCCAGCAGTGAAGCCCGAGCGGCTAACACTGAAGCTTTCTTT.

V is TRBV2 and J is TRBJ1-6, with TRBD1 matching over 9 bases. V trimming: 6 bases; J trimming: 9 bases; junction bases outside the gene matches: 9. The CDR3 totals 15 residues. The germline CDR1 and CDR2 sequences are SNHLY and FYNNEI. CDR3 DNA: TGTGCCAGCAGGGAGGGGGGACAGGGTGTTTCACCCCTCCACTTT. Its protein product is CASREGGQGVSPLHF.

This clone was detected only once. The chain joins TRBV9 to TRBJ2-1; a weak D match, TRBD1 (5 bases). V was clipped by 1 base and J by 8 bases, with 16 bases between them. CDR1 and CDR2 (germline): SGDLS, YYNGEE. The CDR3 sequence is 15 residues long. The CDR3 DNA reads TGTGCCAGCAGCGTAAGTAACAGGTTTTCTTATGAGCAGTTCTTC. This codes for CASSVSNRFSYEQFF.

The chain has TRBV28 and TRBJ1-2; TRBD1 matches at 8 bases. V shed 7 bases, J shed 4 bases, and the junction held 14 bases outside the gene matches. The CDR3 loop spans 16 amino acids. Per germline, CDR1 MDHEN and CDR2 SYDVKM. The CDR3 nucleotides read TGTGCCAGCAACTCCGGCGGGACAGGCGACTTCTATGGCTACACCTTC. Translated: CASNSGGTGDFYGYTF.

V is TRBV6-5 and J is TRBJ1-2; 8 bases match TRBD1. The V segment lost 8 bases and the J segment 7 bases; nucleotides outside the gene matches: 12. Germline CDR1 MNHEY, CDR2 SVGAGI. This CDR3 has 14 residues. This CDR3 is CASASQGAPSGYTF. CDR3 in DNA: TGTGCCAGCGCTAGCCAGGGGGCCCCCTCTGGCTACACCTTC.

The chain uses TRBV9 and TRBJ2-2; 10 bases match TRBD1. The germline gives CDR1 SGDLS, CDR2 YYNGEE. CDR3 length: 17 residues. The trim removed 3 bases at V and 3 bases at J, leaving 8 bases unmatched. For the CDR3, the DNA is TGTGCCAGCAGCGCGACGGGACAGGGGACGGACACCGGGGAGCTGTTTTTT. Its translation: CASSATGQGTDTGELFF.

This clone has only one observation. The DNA of the CDR3 is TGTGCCACCAGTGTTGCAGGGAGGGATGAGCAGTTCTTC. Translating gives CATSVAGRDEQFF. The J gene is TRBJ2-1, the V gene TRBV24-1; 7 bases are shared with TRBD2. Germline CDR1 KGHDR, CDR2 SFDVKD. V shed 5 bases, J shed 8 bases, and the junction held 5 bases outside the gene matches. The CDR3 covers 13 residues.

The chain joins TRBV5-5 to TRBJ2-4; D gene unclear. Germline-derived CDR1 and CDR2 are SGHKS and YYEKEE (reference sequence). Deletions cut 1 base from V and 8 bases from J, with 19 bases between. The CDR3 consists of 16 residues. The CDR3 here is CASSLSFARDTHIQYF. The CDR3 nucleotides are TGTGCCAGCAGCTTGAGTTTCGCCCGCGACACCCACATTCAGTACTTC.

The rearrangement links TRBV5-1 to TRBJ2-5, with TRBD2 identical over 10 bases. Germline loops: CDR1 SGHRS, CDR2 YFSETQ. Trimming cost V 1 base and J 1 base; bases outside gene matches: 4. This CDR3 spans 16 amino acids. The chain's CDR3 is CASSLFLAGAQETQYF. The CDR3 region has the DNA TGCGCCAGCAGCTTGTTCCTAGCGGGGGCCCAAGAGACCCAGTACTTC.

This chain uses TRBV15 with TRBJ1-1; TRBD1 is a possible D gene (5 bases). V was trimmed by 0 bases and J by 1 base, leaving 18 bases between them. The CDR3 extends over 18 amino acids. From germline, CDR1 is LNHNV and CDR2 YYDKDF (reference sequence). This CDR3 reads CATSRDRSAGHSNTEAFF. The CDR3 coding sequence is TGTGCCACCAGCAGAGATAGATCCGCAGGGCACTCGAACACTGAAGCTTTCTTT. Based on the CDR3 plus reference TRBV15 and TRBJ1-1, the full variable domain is DAMVIQNPRYQVTQFGKPVTLSCSQTLNHNVMYWYQQKSSQAPKLLFHYYDKDFNNEADTPDNFQSRRPNTSFCFLDIRSPGLGDTAMYLCATSRDRSAGHSNTEAFFGQGTRLTVV.

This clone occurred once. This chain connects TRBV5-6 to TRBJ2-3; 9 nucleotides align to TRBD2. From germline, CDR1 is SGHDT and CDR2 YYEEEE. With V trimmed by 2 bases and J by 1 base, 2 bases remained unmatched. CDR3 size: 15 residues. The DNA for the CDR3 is TGTGCCAGCAGCTTAGTAGCGGGAGGCACAGATACGCAGTATTTT. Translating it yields CASSLVAGGTDTQYF.

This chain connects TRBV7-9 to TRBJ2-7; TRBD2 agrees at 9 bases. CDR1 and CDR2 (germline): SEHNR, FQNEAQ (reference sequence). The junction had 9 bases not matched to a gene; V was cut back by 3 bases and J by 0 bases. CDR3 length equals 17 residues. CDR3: CASSFSGLAISSYEQYF. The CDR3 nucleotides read TGTGCCAGCAGCTTTTCAGGACTAGCGATATCCTCCTACGAGCAGTACTTC.

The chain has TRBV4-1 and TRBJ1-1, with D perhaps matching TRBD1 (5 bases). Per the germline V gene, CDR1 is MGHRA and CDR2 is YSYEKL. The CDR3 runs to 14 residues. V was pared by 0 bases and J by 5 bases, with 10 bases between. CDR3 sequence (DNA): TGCGCCAGCAGCCAAGATTGGGGGGGAACTGAAGCTTTCTTT. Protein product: CASSQDWGGTEAFF.

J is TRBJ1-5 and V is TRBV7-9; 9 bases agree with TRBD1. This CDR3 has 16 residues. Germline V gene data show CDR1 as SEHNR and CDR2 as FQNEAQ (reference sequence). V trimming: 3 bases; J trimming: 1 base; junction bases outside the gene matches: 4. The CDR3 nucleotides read TGTGCCAGCAGCTTGGGACAGGGCGCAAGCAATCAGCCCCAGCATTTT. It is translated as CASSLGQGASNQPQHF.

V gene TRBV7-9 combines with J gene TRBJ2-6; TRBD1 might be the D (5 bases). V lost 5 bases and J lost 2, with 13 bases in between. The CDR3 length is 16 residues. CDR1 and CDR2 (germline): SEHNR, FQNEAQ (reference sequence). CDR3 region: CASSPQGLPGANVLTF. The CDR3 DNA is TGTGCCAGCAGCCCCCAGGGCCTTCCTGGGGCCAACGTCCTGACTTTC.